Listed below are T cell receptor beta chains from one sample, sequenced in a study of cytomegalovirus exposure and HLA in healthy donors. Generated by immunoSEQ multiplex PCR, the TCRdb table keeps only in-frame clones and is missing some. The sample includes some 60,000 clones, 85% of them seen just once. Sample: PBMCs. Receptors originate from a female donor in good health and CMV-seronegative. The CDR3 runs from the conserved cysteine through the conserved F or W.

J | V | CDR3
TRBJ2-1 | TRBV9 | CASSGLVKGLSYNEQFF
TRBJ1-5 | TRBV6-5 | CASSTRGHQPQHF
TRBJ1-1 | TRBV7-2 | CASSLRTGFKTEAFF
TRBJ1-1 | TRBV10-3 | CAIRQTGGPSEAFF
TRBJ1-2 | TRBV27 | CASSLSRRSPYGYTF
TRBJ2-4 | TRBV28 | CASRGTERDIQYF
TRBJ2-1 | TRBV30 | CAWSAGLVGNEQFF
TRBJ2-6 | TRBV27 | CASSSLPQGSGANVLTF
TRBJ2-7 | TRBV10-3 | CAISGQKYEQYF
TRBJ1-1 | TRBV9 | CASSVGGTMNTEAFF
TRBJ2-7 | TRBV21-1 | CASNPIEPYEQYF
TRBJ2-4 | TRBV27 | CASSVRQGAKNIQYF
TRBJ2-7 | TRBV18 | CASSIAGGLYEQYF
TRBJ2-7 | TRBV5-1 | CASSFRTGSANEQYF
TRBJ2-1 | TRBV9 | CASSVGLAVYNEQFF
TRBJ1-4 | TRBV6-1 | CASRAASGGGEKLFF
TRBJ1-1 | TRBV19 | CASSSAAGMNTEAFF
TRBJ2-1 | TRBV9 | CASSVGRWTYNEQFF
TRBJ2-1 | TRBV7-6 | CASSTGTPGGGEQFF
TRBJ2-1 | TRBV7-6 | CASSLTGRGGPNEQFF
TRBJ2-6 | TRBV4-1 | CASSPWGGPNSGANVLTF
TRBJ2-1 | TRBV5-4 | CASSFLQGMSEQFF
TRBJ2-1 | TRBV11-2 | CASSIPTGRAEQFF
TRBJ1-1 | TRBV7-9 | CSSSLVGGGTEAFF
TRBJ2-3 | TRBV19 | CASSIMGQGADTQYF
TRBJ2-7 | TRBV7-3 | CASSPGSAYEQYF
TRBJ2-7 | TRBV9 | CASSGGTFGGSDDEQYF
TRBJ2-7 | TRBV14 | CASSRQGPVREQYF
TRBJ1-2 | TRBV29-1 | CSVGTGRGYTF
TRBJ2-3 | TRBV6-5 | CASSLLAGKTDTQYF
TRBJ1-1 | TRBV19 | CASSINRRLNTEAFF
TRBJ2-1 | TRBV4-3 | CASSQDWRTGTYNEQFF
TRBJ2-1 | TRBV13 | CASSLGRGAGGYNEQFF
TRBJ1-2 | TRBV13 | CASSPTWARDGYTF
TRBJ2-7 | TRBV10-3 | CAISDLRAYEQYF
TRBJ2-1 | TRBV7-6 | CASSLAGVYNEQFF
TRBJ2-1 | TRBV5-4 | CASSSRTGANLYNEQFF
TRBJ2-1 | TRBV7-2 | CASSSRIGARGLNNEQFF
TRBJ1-4 | TRBV9 | CASSGRGTPNEKLFF
TRBJ2-7 | TRBV7-9 | CASSLLAGETYEQYF
TRBJ2-7 | TRBV4-2 | CASSQERDSSYEQYF
TRBJ1-5 | TRBV6-6 | CAGSRTGSNQPQHF
TRBJ1-1 | TRBV7-9 | CASGTGTGRIEAFF
TRBJ2-3 | TRBV14 | CASSQGIQGTDTQYF
TRBJ2-2 | TRBV9 | CASSVDGRSWFTGELFF
TRBJ2-1 | TRBV6-5 | CASSYSGLVRGEQFF
TRBJ2-1 | TRBV27 | CASSPHSGSSYNEQFF
TRBJ2-7 | TRBV11-3 | CASSFGTPSGSYEQYF
TRBJ1-4 | TRBV4-2 | CASNLSPGTVNEKLFF
TRBJ2-7 | TRBV6-1 | CASSRVYEQYF